The 14 T cell receptor beta chains listed next were all sequenced from one sample in a study of CD8 T cells in ankylosing spondylitis. TCRdb reprocessed the 5' RACE reads via MiXCR and lists one record per CDR3 protein. This table holds more than 35,000 distinct CDR3 sequences, around 2.9% found once. Sequenced material: blood, either unsorted or a sorted T cell fraction (not recorded which). These receptors all come from a male donor with ankylosing spondylitis or in good health (not recorded which).

In its sample, this clonotype was seen many times. The genes are TRBV9 and TRBJ2-7, with 7 bases aligning to TRBD2. V gave up 4 bases and J gave up 6 bases; unmatched junction bases: 7. The V gene's germline CDR1 is SGDLS and CDR2 YYNGEE. This CDR3 is 13 amino acids long. CDR3 coding DNA: TGTGCCAGCAGCCCCCTGGGAGGGGTCGAGCAGTACTTC. It specifies CASSPLGGVEQYF.

This clonotype was counted many times. V usage is TRBV9 and J usage is TRBJ2-5, with TRBD2 matching over 13 bases. Trimming took 0 bases from V and 2 from J; bases not matched to a gene: 1. CDR3 length: 16 residues. Germline V gene sequence: CDR1 SGDLS, CDR2 YYNGEE. The CDR3 spells CASSVVLAGGQETQYF. DNA for the CDR3: TGTGCCAGCAGCGTAGTACTAGCGGGAGGGCAAGAGACCCAGTACTTC. Supplemented by reference TRBV9 and TRBJ2-5, the full variable domain reads DSGVTQTPKHLITATGQRVTLRCSPRSGDLSVYWYQQSLDQGLQFLIQYYNGEERAKGNILERFSAQQFPDLHSELNLSSLELGDSALYFCASSVVLAGGQETQYFGPGTRLLVL.

At least ten counts were recorded for this clonotype. The rearrangement links TRBV9 to TRBJ2-7, with D perhaps being TRBD1 or TRBD2 (5 bases each). Germline V gene lookup returns CDR1 SGDLS and CDR2 YYNGEE. The V and J ends lost 3 bases and 7 bases respectively, with 20 bases between them. The CDR3 totals 15 residues. CDR3 DNA: TGTGCCAGCAGCGATGGGGACCTTCGCGGCGGAGAGCAGTACTTC. Protein product: CASSDGDLRGGEQYF.

This clonotype was seen ten or more times. The chain carries TRBV9 and TRBJ1-3; no reliable D call. Trimming removed 3 bases from V and 8 bases from J, with 9 bases in between. Germline V gene lookup returns CDR1 SGDLS and CDR2 YYNGEE. This CDR3 region has 12 residues. The CDR3 region has the DNA TGTGCCAGCAGCGCCTTTTTGGACACCATATATTTT. Encoded protein: CASSAFLDTIYF. The entire variable domain, with the rest obtained from reference TRBV9 and TRBJ1-3, is as follows: DSGVTQTPKHLITATGQRVTLRCSPRSGDLSVYWYQQSLDQGLQFLIQYYNGEERAKGNILERFSAQQFPDLHSELNLSSLELGDSALYFCASSAFLDTIYFGEGSWLTVV.

This clonotype was seen many times. V gene TRBV9 combines with J gene TRBJ2-2, with 9 bases identical to TRBD2. The V gene's germline CDR1 is SGDLS and CDR2 YYNGEE. Trimming cost V 5 bases and J 0 bases; bases outside gene matches: 2. This CDR3 is built from 15 residues. The CDR3 DNA reads TGTGCCAGCAGTGGGACTAGCTCGAACACCGGGGAGCTGTTTTTT. Residues: CASSGTSSNTGELFF.

This clonotype was detected ten times or more. This may come from a read error, since a much larger clone is one base off. V gene TRBV9 combines with J gene TRBJ2-1, with 9 bases matching TRBD2. Germline lookup yields CDR1 SGDLS and CDR2 YYNGEE. The CDR3 runs to 15 residues. The CDR3 DNA is TGTGCCAGCAGCGTTGTGGCGGGAGGGTATAATGAGCATTTCTTC. Its translation is CASSVVAGGYNEHFF.

This clonotype was observed at least ten times. The J gene is TRBJ2-1, the V gene TRBV9; 7 bases are shared with TRBD1. The V gene end was trimmed by 0 bases and the J gene end by 5 bases; junction bases not matched to a gene: 2. The CDR3 contains 14 residues. CDR1 and CDR2 from the germline V gene are SGDLS and YYNGEE. This chain's CDR3 is CASSVGGTDNEQFF. CDR3 DNA: TGTGCCAGCAGCGTAGGAGGGACAGACAATGAGCAGTTCTTC.

This clonotype was recorded at least ten times. The chain employs TRBV9 and TRBJ2-2, with D hard to call. This CDR3 has 13 residues. Germline-derived CDR1 and CDR2 are SGDLS and YYNGEE. With 3 bases removed from V and 8 bases from J, the gap between germline ends came to 11 bases. Here the CDR3 DNA reads TGTGCCAGCAGCGCGTCCTTCCCGGGGGAGCTGTTTTTT. Its protein is CASSASFPGELFF.

This clonotype was seen repeatedly, ten times or more. J is TRBJ2-1 and V is TRBV9, with 13 bases matching TRBD2. Germline V gives CDR1 SGDLS, CDR2 YYNGEE. V was clipped by 4 bases and J by 2 bases; unmatched bases: 15. This CDR3 has 20 amino acids. This CDR3 reads CASSPHVWTSGRGTYNEQFF. CDR3 sequence (DNA): TGTGCCAGCAGCCCCCACGTCTGGACTAGCGGGAGAGGGACCTACAATGAGCAGTTCTTC. The complete variable domain, with remaining parts taken from reference TRBV9 and TRBJ2-1, reads DSGVTQTPKHLITATGQRVTLRCSPRSGDLSVYWYQQSLDQGLQFLIQYYNGEERAKGNILERFSAQQFPDLHSELNLSSLELGDSALYFCASSPHVWTSGRGTYNEQFFGPGTRLTVL.

This clonotype has a handful of counts. The chain joins TRBV9 to TRBJ2-3; D gene uncertain. The CDR3 runs to 16 residues. Looked up from germline, CDR1 is SGDLS and CDR2 is YYNGEE. Trimming cost V 4 bases and J 2 bases, with 17 bases left between them. The CDR3 DNA reads as TGTGCCAGCAGCCCCTACCGATGGGAAGTCACAGATACGCAGTATTTT. Encoded protein: CASSPYRWEVTDTQYF.

This clonotype was picked up many times. This chain links TRBV9 with TRBJ2-7; tentative D call: TRBD1 (6 bases). Between the trimmed V and J ends, which lost 2 bases and 3 bases, there was a span of 12 bases. Germline values: CDR1 SGDLS, CDR2 YYNGEE. The CDR3 extends over 14 amino acids. The CDR3 region has the DNA TGTGCCAGCAGCGTTACAGGGACCGACTACGAGCAGTACTTC. This gives the protein CASSVTGTDYEQYF.

This clonotype was detected many times. CDR3 in amino acids: CASSPRENRGELFF. CDR3 coding DNA: TGTGCCAGCAGCCCCCGGGAGAATAGGGGGGAGCTGTTTTTT. J is TRBJ2-2 and V is TRBV9; D may be TRBD2 (6 bases). Trimming took 4 bases from V and 8 from J, leaving 15 bases between them. This CDR3 is 14 amino acids long. The germline V gene has CDR1 SGDLS and CDR2 YYNGEE.

This clonotype showed up many times. The chain recombines TRBV9 with TRBJ2-7; D is possibly TRBD2 (6 bases). This CDR3 spans 18 amino acids. V was trimmed by 4 bases and J by 3 bases, leaving 26 bases between them. CDR1 and CDR2 from the germline V gene are SGDLS and YYNGEE. CDR3 residues: CASSKTLGTGTSFYEQYF. The CDR3 bases are TGTGCCAGCAGCAAAACTTTGGGAACCGGGACTTCTTTCTACGAGCAGTACTTC.

This clonotype was counted many times. This chain links TRBV9 with TRBJ1-5; 7 bases fit TRBD1. The CDR3 loop spans 14 amino acids. CDR1 is SGDLS and CDR2 is YYNGEE in the germline V gene. Trimming removed 3 bases from V and 2 bases from J; junction bases left unmatched: 2. The CDR3 coding sequence is TGTGCCAGCAGCGGGGGGACAGGCAATCAGCCCCAGCATTTT. This sequence encodes CASSGGTGNQPQHF.